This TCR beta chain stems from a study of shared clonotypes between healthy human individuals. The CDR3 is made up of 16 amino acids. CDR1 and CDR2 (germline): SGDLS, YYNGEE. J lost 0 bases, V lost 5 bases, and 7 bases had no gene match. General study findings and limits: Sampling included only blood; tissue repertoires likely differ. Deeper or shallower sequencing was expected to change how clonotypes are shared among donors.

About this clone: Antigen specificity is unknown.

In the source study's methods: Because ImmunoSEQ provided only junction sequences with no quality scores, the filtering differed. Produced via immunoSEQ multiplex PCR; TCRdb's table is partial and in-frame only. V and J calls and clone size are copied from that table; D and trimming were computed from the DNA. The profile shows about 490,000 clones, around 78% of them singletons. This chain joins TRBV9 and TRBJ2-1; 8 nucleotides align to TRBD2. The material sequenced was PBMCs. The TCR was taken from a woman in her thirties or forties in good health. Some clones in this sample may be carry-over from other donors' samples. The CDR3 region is CASSVRGGDSYNEQFF. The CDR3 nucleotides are TGTGCCAGCAGTGTCCGGGGGGGAGACTCCTACAATGAGCAGTTCTTC. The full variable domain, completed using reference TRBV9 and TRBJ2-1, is DSGVTQTPKHLITATGQRVTLRCSPRSGDLSVYWYQQSLDQGLQFLIQYYNGEERAKGNILERFSAQQFPDLHSELNLSSLELGDSALYFCASSVRGGDSYNEQFFGPGTRLTVL.